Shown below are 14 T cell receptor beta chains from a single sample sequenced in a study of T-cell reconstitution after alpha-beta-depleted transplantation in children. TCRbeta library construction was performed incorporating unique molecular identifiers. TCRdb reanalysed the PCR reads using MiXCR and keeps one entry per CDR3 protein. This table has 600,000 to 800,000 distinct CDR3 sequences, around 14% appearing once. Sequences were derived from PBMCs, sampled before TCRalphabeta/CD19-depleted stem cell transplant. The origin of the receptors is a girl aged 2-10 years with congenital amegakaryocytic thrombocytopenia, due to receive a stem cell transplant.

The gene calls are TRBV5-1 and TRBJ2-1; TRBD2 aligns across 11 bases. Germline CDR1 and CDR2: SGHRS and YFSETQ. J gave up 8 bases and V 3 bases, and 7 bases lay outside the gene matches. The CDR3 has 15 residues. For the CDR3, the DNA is TGCGCCAGCAGCTCCGGGACTAGCGGTTCCTATGAGCAGTTCTTC. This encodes CASSSGTSGSYEQFF. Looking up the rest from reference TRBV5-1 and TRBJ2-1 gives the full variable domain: KAGVTQTPRYLIKTRGQQVTLSCSPISGHRSVSWYQQTPGQGLQFLFEYFSETQRNKGNFPGRFSGRQFSNSRSEMNVSTLELGDSALYLCASSSGTSGSYEQFFGPGTRLTVL.

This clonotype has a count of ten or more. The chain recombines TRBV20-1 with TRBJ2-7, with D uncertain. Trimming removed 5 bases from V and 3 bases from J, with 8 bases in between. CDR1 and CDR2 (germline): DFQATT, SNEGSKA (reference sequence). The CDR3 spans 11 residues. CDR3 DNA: TGCAGTGCTTTAGAAGACTACGAGCAGTACTTC. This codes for CSALEDYEQYF.

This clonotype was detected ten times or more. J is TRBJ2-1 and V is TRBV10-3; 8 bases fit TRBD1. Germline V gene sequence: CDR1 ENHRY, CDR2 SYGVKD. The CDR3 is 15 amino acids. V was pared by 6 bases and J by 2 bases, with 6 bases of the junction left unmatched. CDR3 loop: CAISPGQVPYNEQFF. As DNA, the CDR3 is TGTGCCATCAGCCCGGGACAGGTGCCCTACAATGAGCAGTTCTTC.

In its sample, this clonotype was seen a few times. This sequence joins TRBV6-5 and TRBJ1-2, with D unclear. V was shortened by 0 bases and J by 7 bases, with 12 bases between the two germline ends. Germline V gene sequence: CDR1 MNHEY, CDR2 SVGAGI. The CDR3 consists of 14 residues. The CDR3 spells CASSYSGRAGGYTF. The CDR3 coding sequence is TGTGCCAGCAGTTACTCGGGTAGAGCGGGTGGCTACACCTTC.

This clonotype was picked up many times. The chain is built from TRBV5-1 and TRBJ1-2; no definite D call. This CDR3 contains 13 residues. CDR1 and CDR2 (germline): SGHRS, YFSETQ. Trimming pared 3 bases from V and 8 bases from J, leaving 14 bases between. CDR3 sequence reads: CASSSGPLGGYTF. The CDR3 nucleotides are TGCGCCAGCAGCTCTGGGCCTCTCGGGGGCTACACCTTC. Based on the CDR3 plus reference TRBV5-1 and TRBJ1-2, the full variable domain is KAGVTQTPRYLIKTRGQQVTLSCSPISGHRSVSWYQQTPGQGLQFLFEYFSETQRNKGNFPGRFSGRQFSNSRSEMNVSTLELGDSALYLCASSSGPLGGYTFGSGTRLTVV.

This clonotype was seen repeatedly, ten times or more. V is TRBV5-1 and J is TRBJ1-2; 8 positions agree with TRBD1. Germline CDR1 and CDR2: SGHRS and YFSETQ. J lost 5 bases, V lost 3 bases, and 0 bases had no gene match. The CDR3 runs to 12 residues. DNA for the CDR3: TGCGCCAGCAGCTGGACAGGGTATGGCTACACCTTC. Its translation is CASSWTGYGYTF.

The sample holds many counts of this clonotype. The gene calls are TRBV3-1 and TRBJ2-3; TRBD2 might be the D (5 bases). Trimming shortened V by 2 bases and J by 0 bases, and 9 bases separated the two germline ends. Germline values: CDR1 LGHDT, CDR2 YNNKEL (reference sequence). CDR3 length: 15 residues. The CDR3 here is CASSQSGLSTDTQYF. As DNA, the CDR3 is TGTGCCAGCAGCCAAAGCGGTCTCAGCACAGATACGCAGTATTTT.

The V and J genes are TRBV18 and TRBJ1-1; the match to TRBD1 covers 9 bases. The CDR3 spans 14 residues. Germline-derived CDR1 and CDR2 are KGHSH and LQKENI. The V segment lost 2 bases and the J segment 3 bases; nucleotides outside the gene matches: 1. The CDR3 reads CASSPRQGDTEAFF. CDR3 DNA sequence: TGTGCCAGCTCACCAAGACAGGGGGACACTGAAGCTTTCTTT.

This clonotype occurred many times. The CDR3 here is CSARLRFGPQETQYF. CDR3 DNA: TGCAGTGCTAGGCTGAGATTCGGGCCGCAAGAGACCCAGTACTTC. The V call is TRBV20-1, the J call TRBJ2-5, with D hard to call. This CDR3 contains 15 residues. The V end was cut by 3 bases, the J end by 2 bases, with 16 bases between. Germline V gene lookup returns CDR1 DFQATT and CDR2 SNEGSKA (reference sequence).

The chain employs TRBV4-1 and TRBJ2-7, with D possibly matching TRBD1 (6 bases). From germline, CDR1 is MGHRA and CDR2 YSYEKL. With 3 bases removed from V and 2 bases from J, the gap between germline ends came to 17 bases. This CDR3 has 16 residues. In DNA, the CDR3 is TGCGCCAGCAGCCAGACCGCCGGAACAGGGACCTACGAGCAGTACTTC. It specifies CASSQTAGTGTYEQYF.

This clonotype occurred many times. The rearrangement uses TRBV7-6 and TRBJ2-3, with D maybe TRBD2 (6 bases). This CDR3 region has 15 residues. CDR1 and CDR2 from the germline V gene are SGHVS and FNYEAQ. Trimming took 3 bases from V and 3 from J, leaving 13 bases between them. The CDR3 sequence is CASSFRLGLTDTQYF. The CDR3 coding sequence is TGTGCCAGCAGCTTCAGACTAGGCCTAACAGATACGCAGTATTTT.

CDR3 amino acids: CSVLGGRRANEQFF. The CDR3 region has the DNA TGCAGTGTTCTAGGGGGAAGGCGGGCGAATGAGCAGTTCTTC. The chain has TRBV20-1 and TRBJ2-1; perhaps TRBD1 as D (6 bases). CDR1 is DFQATT and CDR2 is SNEGSKA in the germline V gene (reference sequence). V lost 7 bases and J lost 7, with 20 bases in between. The CDR3 runs to 14 residues.

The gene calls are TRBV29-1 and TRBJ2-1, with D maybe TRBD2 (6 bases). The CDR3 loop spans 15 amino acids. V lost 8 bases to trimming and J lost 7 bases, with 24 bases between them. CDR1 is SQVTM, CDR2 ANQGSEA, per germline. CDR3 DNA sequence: TGCAGCATCACCCCGTGGTTGGAGGGTTTGAATGAGCAGTTCTTC. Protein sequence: CSITPWLEGLNEQFF.

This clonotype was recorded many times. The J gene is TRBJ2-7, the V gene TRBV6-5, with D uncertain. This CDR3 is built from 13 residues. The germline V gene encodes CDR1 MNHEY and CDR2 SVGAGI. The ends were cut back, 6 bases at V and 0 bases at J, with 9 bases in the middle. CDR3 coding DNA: TGTGCCAGCAGGGGTCACAGCTCCTACGAGCAGTACTTC. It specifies CASRGHSSYEQYF.